This TCR beta chain was sequenced during a study of blood T cell repertoires in COVID-19. CDR1 and CDR2 (germline): LGHNA, YSLEER. V lost 0 bases to trimming and J lost 2 bases, with 14 bases between them. This CDR3 spans 17 amino acids. The method was immunoSEQ multiplex PCR; TCRdb's version includes in-frame clones alone and lacks a portion of them. The sample has 40,000 to 65,000 clones; approximately 86% are singletons. The chain joins TRBV4-3 to TRBJ2-4; possible D gene TRBD1, 6 bases. The sequencing input was peripheral blood. The origin of this receptor is a man aged 70-80 years with active COVID-19. The CDR3 here is CASSQDFGRGTKNIQYF. CDR3 sequence (DNA): TGCGCCAGCAGCCAAGATTTCGGCAGGGGAACCAAAAACATTCAGTACTTC.